This TCR beta chain was identified during a study of blood T cell repertoires in COVID-19 (dated by TCRdb to the early 2020s). As for the study more broadly: The collaborator samples originated in the United States, Italy and Spain and spanned the acute and convalescent phases of COVID-19. The prospective study material was composed of cDNA or gDNA derived from T cells, B-cell-depleted T cells, or PBMCs. Subjects who had been exposed to COVID-19, were actively infected with it, or had recovered from it provided the deeply sampled blood TCRbeta repertoires that made up the dataset. The repertoires were released in a freely available public database meant as a resource for research on the immune response to SARS-CoV-2. The samples were drawn from the first 160 participants of the ongoing ImmuneRACE study and from 950 to 1,500 subjects provided by 6 global collaborators. The sample metadata nearly always contained a de-identified subject ID, COVID-19 status, age in years and sex. Where HLA class I and class II types were available, the types were taken from metadata supplied by the sample provider, not from assay-based typing.

At one collaborating source in Seattle, patients were enrolled during active infection and were followed longitudinally through the course of disease. The collaborating institutions used their own protocols to collect whole blood in K2EDTA tubes. For TCRbeta analysis, collaborator samples were shipped as frozen whole blood, as isolated PBMCs, or as DNA extracted from either sample type. CDR1 and CDR2, per the germline V gene (reference sequence), are MNHEY and SMNVEV. Reading from cysteine to phenylalanine, the CDR3 counts 16 amino acids. The only DNA kept is the CDR3, 48 bases in frame from the first base. V ends up 4 bases short and J 2 bases short, with an unmatched junction base count of 5. Here is what the overall study found, with its caveats: The quantity of clinical and demographic metadata differed by source and by participant and was supplied without curation.

About this clone: Its target antigen remains unknown. No per-base quality is available; no much larger clone lies one base away.

TCRbeta CDR3 regions were amplified from genomic DNA using the immunoSEQ Assay, a bias-controlled multiplex PCR. Processing in the source paper ran as follows. The number of nucleated cells in each sample was estimated by amplification of reference gene primers within the assay. To quantify the absolute abundance of each unique TCRbeta CDR3 rearrangement, sequence reads were collapsed and filtered. Productive Simpson clonality was computed per sample as the square root of Simpson's diversity index over productive rearrangements. Here the immuneACCESS table is served through TCRdb, limited to in-frame sequences with V and J called. Missing clones are a known gap in these copies; in checked studies unresolved V genes cover under half, and the rest lacks a known reason. V and J calls and clone size are copied from that table; D and trimming were computed from the DNA. The sample table lists 300,000 to 350,000 clones, almost 90% of them with a count of one. About 1% of the sample is in the top ten clones.

This chain joins TRBV27 to TRBJ1-2, with 12 central nucleotides matching TRBD1. The sequence was obtained from a woman in her 40s with COVID-19, enrolled during active disease. Sequenced material: peripheral blood. The DNA sequence reads TGTGCCAGCAGTTCCCGGGACAGGGGGCCCAACTATGGCTACACCTTC. It codes for CASSSRDRGPNYGYTF.